This T cell receptor (beta chain) was recovered during a study of post-analysis software for immune sequencing data. Study observations and caveats: Compared against controls, patients with multiple sclerosis displayed significantly lower normalized Chao1 diversity. Strong co-clustering by F measure linked samples that shared a preparation batch.

This clonotype was recorded a few times. Its antigen is not identified. Prepared TCR beta cDNA libraries contained unique molecular identifiers. TCRdb called the PCR reads again in MiXCR, with one record for every CDR3 protein. This table has hundreds of thousands of distinct CDR3 sequences, roughly 45% appearing once. What was sequenced was blood. The sequence derives from a girl aged 5-17 years with multiple sclerosis.

The CDR3 sequence is CSARGPQYTDTQYF. CDR3 coding DNA: TGCAGTGCTAGAGGACCCCAGTACACAGATACGCAGTATTTT. V usage is TRBV20-1 and J usage is TRBJ2-3, with unresolved D. The CDR3 has 14 amino acids. Trimming took off 1 base at V and 2 bases at J, with 10 bases between the two ends. The V gene's germline CDR1 is DFQATT and CDR2 SNEGSKA (reference sequence).